Listed below are T cell receptor beta chains from one sample, sequenced in a study of blood T cell repertoires in COVID-19. Method: immunoSEQ multiplex PCR; TCRdb's copy keeps in-frame clones and lacks some. There are 55,000 to 65,000 clones in the sample; over 75% occur only once, and under 8% lies in the top ten. Sequenced sample: peripheral blood. All receptors derive from a man aged 60 to 69 with active or convalescent COVID-19. CDR3s include the opening cysteine and the closing phenylalanine or tryptophan. The order of the fields is V gene, J gene, clone size, D gene, CDR3 protein, CDR3 DNA. D genes are given only for firm matches. Size is omitted from some rows. Given values are once, few, many or a class for expanded clones.

TRBV4-2	TRBJ1-1	once	NA	CASSQDPRGNTEAFF	TGTGCCAGCAGCCAAGATCCCAGGGGGAACACTGAAGCTTTCTTT
TRBV10-3	TRBJ2-7	NA	NA	CAIGGFPTTYEQYF	TGTGCCATCGGTGGGTTCCCCACAACCTACGAGCAGTACTTC
TRBV5-1	TRBJ1-6	NA	TRBD1	CASSQGTANNSPLHF	TGCGCCAGCAGCCAAGGGACAGCGAATAATTCACCCCTCCACTTT
TRBV7-2	TRBJ1-1	NA	NA	CASSLFGNTEAFF	TGTGCCAGCAGCTTATTCGGGAACACTGAAGCTTTCTTT
TRBV29-1	TRBJ2-1	NA	TRBD2	CSVEDLLRASGYNEQFF	TGCAGCGTTGAAGATTTGTTGCGGGCTAGCGGTTACAATGAGCAGTTCTTC
TRBV18	TRBJ2-2	NA	NA	CASSPLTGELFF	TGTGCCAGCTCACCCCTCACCGGGGAGCTGTTTTTT
TRBV4-1	TRBJ1-1	NA	TRBD1	CASSRSTGGDSMNTEAFF	TGCGCCAGCAGCCGATCGACAGGGGGCGACTCCATGAACACTGAAGCTTTCTTT
TRBV6-5	TRBJ1-2	NA	NA	CASSYLSDYGYTF	TGTGCCAGCAGTTATTTGTCCGACTATGGCTACACCTTC
TRBV2	TRBJ2-7	once	NA	CASSQRGYEQYF	TGTGCCAGCAGTCAAAGGGGCTACGAGCAGTACTTC
TRBV21-1	TRBJ2-2	NA	NA	CASSNSGGLGGELFF	TGTGCCAGCAGCAATTCAGGGGGCCTTGGCGGGGAGCTGTTTTTT
TRBV7-9	TRBJ2-1	NA	TRBD2	CASSLFRGLAGGPDNEQFF	TGTGCCAGCAGCTTATTTCGGGGACTAGCGGGAGGGCCGGATAATGAGCAGTTCTTC
TRBV10-1	TRBJ1-4	NA	NA	CASSETRDGGKLFF	TGCGCCAGCAGTGAGACTCGGGACGGAGGGAAACTGTTTTTT
TRBV14	TRBJ1-2	NA	NA	CASSQGPGQDYGYTF	TGTGCCAGCAGCCAAGGCCCAGGTCAGGACTATGGCTACACCTTC
TRBV10-3	TRBJ2-1	NA	TRBD2	CAISDRSGSMNEQFF	TGTGCCATCAGTGATCGGAGCGGGAGTATGAATGAGCAGTTCTTC
TRBV27	TRBJ1-1	NA	NA	CASKSGSTEAFF	TGTGCCAGCAAGTCGGGGAGCACTGAAGCTTTCTTT
TRBV5-1	TRBJ2-2	NA	TRBD1	CASSTGTGNTGELFF	TGCGCCAGCAGCACAGGGACAGGGAACACCGGGGAGCTGTTTTTT
TRBV12-5	TRBJ1-3	few	NA	CASGPNYRERPGNTIYF	TGTGCTAGTGGACCTAACTACAGGGAGAGGCCTGGAAACACCATATATTTT
TRBV18	TRBJ2-1	NA	TRBD2	CASSPRSSGSVDSYNEQFF	TGTGCCAGCTCACCACGGTCTAGCGGGAGTGTGGACTCCTACAATGAGCAGTTCTTC
TRBV7-9	TRBJ2-7	few	NA	CASSLAPDSYEQYF	TGTGCCAGCAGCTTAGCCCCTGACAGTTACGAGCAGTACTTC
TRBV3-1/TRBV3-2	TRBJ2-2	NA	TRBD1	CASSYTGALNTGELFF	TGTGCCAGCAGCTACACAGGGGCGTTGAACACCGGGGAGCTGTTTTTT
TRBV28	TRBJ1-5	NA	NA	CASSSTGYQPQHF	TGTGCCAGCAGTTCCACAGGGTATCAGCCCCAGCATTTT
TRBV2	TRBJ1-4	NA	NA	CASSDKTATNEKLFF	TGTGCCAGCAGTGATAAGACAGCTACTAATGAAAAACTGTTTTTT
TRBV12-5	TRBJ1-1	NA	NA	CASGYAIQGMNTEAFF	TGTGCTAGTGGCTACGCTATTCAGGGAATGAACACTGAAGCTTTCTTT
TRBV5-1	TRBJ1-5	once	NA	CASSLGPSNQPQHF	TGCGCCAGCAGCCTGGGGCCTAGCAATCAGCCCCAGCATTTT
TRBV14	TRBJ2-2	NA	NA	CASSRTQGTTGELFF	TGTGCCAGCAGCCGAACCCAGGGTACCACCGGGGAGCTGTTTTTT
TRBV11-2	TRBJ2-7	NA	NA	CASSPDIYYEQYF	TGTGCCAGCAGCCCCGACATTTACTACGAGCAGTACTTC
TRBV2	TRBJ1-5	NA	TRBD1	CASSELSGTANQPQHF	TGTGCCAGCAGTGAATTGTCTGGGACAGCGAATCAGCCCCAGCATTTT
TRBV19	TRBJ1-6	few	NA	CASSSTSGRSPLHF	TGTGCCAGTAGTTCCACCAGCGGGCGTTCTCCCCTCCACTTT
TRBV28	TRBJ1-2	NA	NA	CASSHEYGYTF	TGTGCCAGCAGTCACGAGTATGGCTACACCTTC
TRBV29-1	TRBJ2-5	NA	NA	CSVRRGPQETQYF	TGCAGCGTTCGCAGGGGACCCCAAGAGACCCAGTACTTC
TRBV2	TRBJ1-5	NA	TRBD1	CASSLSGTGFSQPQHF	TGTGCCAGCAGTCTTTCCGGGACAGGGTTTTCTCAGCCCCAGCATTTT
TRBV4-3	TRBJ2-4	NA	TRBD2	CASSQGTSGVKNIQYF	TGCGCCAGCAGCCAAGGGACTAGCGGGGTGAAAAACATTCAGTACTTC
TRBV3-1/TRBV3-2	TRBJ1-5	NA	NA	CASSPTSTGRNQPQHF	TGTGCCAGCAGCCCAACGAGCACAGGGCGGAATCAGCCCCAGCATTTT
TRBV27	TRBJ2-6	NA	NA	CASSSGSGANVLTF	TGTGCCAGCAGCTCAGGGTCTGGGGCCAACGTCCTGACTTTC
TRBV18	TRBJ2-2	few	NA	CASSLGQNTGELFF	TGTGCCAGCTCCCTGGGACAGAACACCGGGGAGCTGTTTTTT
TRBV6-5	TRBJ1-5	NA	NA	CASSYSSGNQPQHF	TGTGCCAGCAGTTACTCCTCCGGCAATCAGCCCCAGCATTTT
TRBV20-1	TRBJ2-7	once	NA	CSAMEGEQYF	TGCAGTGCGATGGAGGGCGAGCAGTACTTC
TRBV5-1	TRBJ2-3	NA	TRBD1	CASSLYSRQGTFTDTQYF	TGCGCCAGCAGCTTATACTCCAGACAGGGGACTTTCACAGATACGCAGTATTTT